This TCR beta chain was captured in a study of cytomegalovirus exposure and HLA in healthy donors. V lost 5 bases to trimming and J lost 9 bases; unmatched junction nucleotides: 7. The CDR3 totals 15 residues. Germline V lookup: CDR1 SGHTA, CDR2 FQGNSA. A multiplex PCR was run with 60 Vbeta primers and 13 Jbeta primers. Data came from immunoSEQ multiplex PCR; TCRdb stores just in-frame clones and leaves some out. Among 110,000 or so clones listed, less than 80% were seen once. Findings and limits, study-wide: The study put some 160 TCR beta chains on its list as cytomegalovirus-associated. Earlier findings revealed that most TCR beta V segments proved productive either about 87% or about 30% of the time.

With regard to this clone: Antigen: not known.

Sequencing was performed on PBMCs. The chain has TRBV7-2 and TRBJ1-6, with 10 bases that match TRBD1. The receptor was isolated from a woman in her forties in good health and CMV-seropositive. CDR3 sequence (DNA): TGTGCCAGCAGCCCCGGGACAGGGGTGGGTTCACCCCTCCACTTT. It codes for CASSPGTGVGSPLHF.